The rows below give T cell receptor gamma chains drawn from one sample of a study of gammadelta T cells in human blood. TCRdb reanalysed the RT-PCR reads via CATT. In the table there are around 120 gamma-chain clones, 6% to 7% of which are singletons. The sample taken for sequencing was Vgamma9Vdelta2 gamma-delta T cells from infant blood. These receptors were taken from a human donor. Each CDR3 is given without its conserved first and last residue.

V: TRGV9
J: TRGJP
CDR3: ALWEPPQELGKKIKV

V: TRGV9
J: TRGJP
CDR3: ALWEVQGELGKKIKV

V: TRGV9
J: TRGJP
CDR3: ALWEHPRQLGKKIKV

V: TRGV10
J: TRGJP1
CDR3: AAWVTWFKI

V: TRGV10
J: TRGJ1/TRGJ2
CDR3: AAWDYYKKL

V: TRGV9
J: TRGJP
CDR3: ALWEDQELGKKIKV

V: TRGV9
J: TRGJP
CDR3: ALWEVQEELGKKIKV

V: TRGV9
J: TRGJP
CDR3: ALWELGKKIKV

V: TRGV10
J: TRGJP1
CDR3: AAWDWATGWFKI

V: TRGV9
J: TRGJP
CDR3: ALWESQELGKKIKV

V: TRGV2
J: TRGJP1
CDR3: ATWDGLYTTGWFKI

V: TRGV9
J: TRGJP
CDR3: ALWEVRFLGKKIKV

V: TRGV9
J: TRGJP
CDR3: ALWEVDQELGKKIKV

V: TRGV9
J: TRGJP
CDR3: ALWDSQELGKKIKV

V: TRGV10
J: TRGJP1
CDR3: AAWDYTLYTTGWFKI